This T cell receptor beta chain was identified in a study of T cell repertoires in cytomegalovirus infection. This clonotype has just a few counts. TCRdb itself ran the reads through MiXCR, one entry per CDR3 protein. Of about 250,000 distinct CDR3 sequences in the sample, approximately 15% are singletons; the top ten hold around half. Germline CDR1 is MNHEY and CDR2 is SVGAGI. V shed 0 bases, J shed 13 bases, and the junction held 6 bases outside the gene matches. The CDR3 is made up of 14 amino acids. V and J are TRBV6-5 and TRBJ2-3; 11 positions agree with TRBD2. This receptor was identified in a human donor in good health (CMV status not recorded). Some clones in this sample may be carry-over from other donors' samples. The sequenced material came from CD8+ T cells from PBMCs. The DNA of the CDR3 is TGTGCCAGCAGTTACTCCGAACTAGCGGGGGAGGAGTATTTT. Protein: CASSYSELAGEEYF.